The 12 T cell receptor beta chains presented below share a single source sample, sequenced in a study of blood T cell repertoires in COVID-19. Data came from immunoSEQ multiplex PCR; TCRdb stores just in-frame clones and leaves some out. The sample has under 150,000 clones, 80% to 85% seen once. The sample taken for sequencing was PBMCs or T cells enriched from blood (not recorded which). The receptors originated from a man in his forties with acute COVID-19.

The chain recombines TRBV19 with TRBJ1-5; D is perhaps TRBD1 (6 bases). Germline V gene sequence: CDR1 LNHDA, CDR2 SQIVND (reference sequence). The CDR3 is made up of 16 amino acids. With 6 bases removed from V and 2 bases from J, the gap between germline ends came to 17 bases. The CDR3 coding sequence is TGTGCCAGTAGCTCGATTTATGCAGGGGGCAATCAGCCCCAGCATTTT. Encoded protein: CASSSIYAGGNQPQHF. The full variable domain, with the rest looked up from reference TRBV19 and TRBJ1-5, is DGGITQSPKYLFRKEGQNVTLSCEQNLNHDAMYWYRQDPGQGLRLIYYSQIVNDFQKGDIAEGYSVSREKKESFPLTVTSAQKNPTAFYLCASSSIYAGGNQPQHFGDGTRLSIL.

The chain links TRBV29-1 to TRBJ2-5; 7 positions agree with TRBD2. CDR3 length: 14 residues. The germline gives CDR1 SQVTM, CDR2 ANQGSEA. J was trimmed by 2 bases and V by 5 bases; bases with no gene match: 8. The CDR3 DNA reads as TGCAGCGTTCCCCGGCGGGGAGGGCAAGAGACCCAGTACTTC. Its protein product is CSVPRRGGQETQYF.

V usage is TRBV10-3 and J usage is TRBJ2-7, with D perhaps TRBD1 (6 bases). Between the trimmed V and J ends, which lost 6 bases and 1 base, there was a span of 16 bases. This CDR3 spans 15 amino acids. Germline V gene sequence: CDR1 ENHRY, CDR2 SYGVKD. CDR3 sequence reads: CAISVSRGQSYEQYF. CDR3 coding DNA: TGTGCCATCAGCGTTTCCAGGGGCCAGTCCTACGAGCAGTACTTC.

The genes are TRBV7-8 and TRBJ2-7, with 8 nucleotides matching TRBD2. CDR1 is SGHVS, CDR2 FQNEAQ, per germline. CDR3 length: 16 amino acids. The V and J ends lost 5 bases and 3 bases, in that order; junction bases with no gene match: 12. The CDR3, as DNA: TGTGCCAGCAGCCACCCCGGGGGGGAGGACCACTACGAGCAGTACTTC. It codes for CASSHPGGEDHYEQYF.

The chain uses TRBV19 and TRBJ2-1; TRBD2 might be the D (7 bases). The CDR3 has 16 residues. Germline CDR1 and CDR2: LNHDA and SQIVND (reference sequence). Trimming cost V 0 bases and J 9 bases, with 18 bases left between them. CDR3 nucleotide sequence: TGTGCCAGTAGTATAGATCTTATCGGGGAGGGGGGTGAGCAGTTCTTC. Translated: CASSIDLIGEGGEQFF.

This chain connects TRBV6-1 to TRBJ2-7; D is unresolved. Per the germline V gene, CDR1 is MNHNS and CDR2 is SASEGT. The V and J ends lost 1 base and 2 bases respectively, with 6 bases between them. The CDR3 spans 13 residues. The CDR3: CASSEDSPYEQYF. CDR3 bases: TGTGCCAGCAGTGAAGACAGCCCCTACGAGCAGTACTTC.

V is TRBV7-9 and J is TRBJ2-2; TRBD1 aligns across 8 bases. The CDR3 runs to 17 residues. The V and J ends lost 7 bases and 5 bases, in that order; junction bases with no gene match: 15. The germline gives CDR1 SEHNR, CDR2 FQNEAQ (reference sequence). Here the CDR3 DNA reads TGTGCCAGCAACCTGGGGTGGTACAGGGGGAGTACCGGGGAGCTGTTTTTT. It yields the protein CASNLGWYRGSTGELFF.

CDR3 coding DNA: TGTGCCAGCAGTTACTTTCGGGGTACGCAGTATTTT. Encoded protein: CASSYFRGTQYF. The genes are TRBV6-2 or TRBV6-3 and TRBJ2-3; a possible D gene is TRBD2 (5 bases). CDR3 size: 12 residues. V shed 1 base and J shed 8 bases, with 7 bases lying between them. Germline V gene lookup returns CDR1 MNHEY and CDR2 SVGEGT.

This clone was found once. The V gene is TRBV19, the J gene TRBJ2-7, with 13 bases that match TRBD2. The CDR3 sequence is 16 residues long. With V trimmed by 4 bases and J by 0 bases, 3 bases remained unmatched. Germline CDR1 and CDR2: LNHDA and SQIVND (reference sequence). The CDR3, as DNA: TGTGCCAGTAGTACGACTAGCGGGGGGCTCTCCTACGAGCAGTACTTC. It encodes CASSTTSGGLSYEQYF.

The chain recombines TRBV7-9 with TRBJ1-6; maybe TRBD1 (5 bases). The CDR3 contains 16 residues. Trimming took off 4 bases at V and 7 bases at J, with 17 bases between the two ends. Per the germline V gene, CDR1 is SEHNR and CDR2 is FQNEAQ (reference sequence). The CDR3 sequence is CASSSTGQGKNSPLHF. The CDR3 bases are TGTGCCAGCAGCTCTACCGGGCAGGGCAAGAATTCACCCCTCCACTTT.

CDR3 in amino acids: CASSPWGLADQETQYF. CDR3 nucleotide sequence: TGTGCCAGCAGCCCGTGGGGACTAGCGGACCAAGAGACCCAGTACTTC. The J gene is TRBJ2-5, the V gene TRBV7-7, with 11 nucleotides matching TRBD2. V lost 5 bases, J lost 0 bases, and 5 bases stayed unmatched. The CDR3 extends over 16 amino acids. Germline CDR1 and CDR2: SSHAT and FNYEAQ (reference sequence).

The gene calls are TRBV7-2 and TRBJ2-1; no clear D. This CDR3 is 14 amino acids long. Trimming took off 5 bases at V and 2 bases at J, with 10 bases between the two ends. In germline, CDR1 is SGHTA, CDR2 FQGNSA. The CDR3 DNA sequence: TGTGCCAGCAGCCCTGTAGCCGCCTACAATGAGCAGTTCTTC. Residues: CASSPVAAYNEQFF.